The 23 T cell receptor beta chains listed next were all sequenced from one sample in a study of T cell responses to AZD1222 COVID-19 vaccine. Repertoires were generated with immunoSEQ multiplex PCR, while TCRdb's copy carries only in-frame clones and drops some. The sample yields tens of thousands of clones, around 85% seen once. This sample comprised peripheral blood, obtained on day 0 of AZD1222 vaccination. These receptors were taken from an adult in good health.

This chain uses TRBV6-5 with TRBJ1-4; 9 bases map to TRBD1. Germline V gene lookup returns CDR1 MNHEY and CDR2 SVGAGI. J lost 4 bases, V lost 6 bases, and 6 bases had no gene match. This CDR3 comprises 15 residues. CDR3 DNA sequence: TGTGCCAGCAGACCGGGACAGGGCATTAATGAAAAACTGTTTTTT. Translated: CASRPGQGINEKLFF.

This clone showed up just once. The chain has TRBV12-3 or TRBV12-4 and TRBJ2-7; D gene uncertain. V was shortened by 2 bases and J by 2 bases, with 7 bases between the two germline ends. The CDR3 spans 13 residues. The DNA for the CDR3 is TGTGCCAGCAGTTTACACACAGCCTACGAGCAGTACTTC. Translating it yields CASSLHTAYEQYF.

V usage is TRBV6-1 and J usage is TRBJ2-7, with D tentatively TRBD1 (5 bases). Trimming removed 3 bases from V and 2 bases from J, with 11 bases in between. The CDR3 is 14 residues long. Germline CDR1 is MNHNS and CDR2 is SASEGT. CDR3 in amino acids: CASSEADTAYEQYF. CDR3 DNA: TGTGCCAGCAGTGAGGCGGACACAGCCTACGAGCAGTACTTC.

The J gene is TRBJ2-2, the V gene TRBV2; 9 positions match TRBD2. The germline gives CDR1 SNHLY, CDR2 FYNNEI. This CDR3 has 15 amino acids. V trimming: 7 bases; J trimming: 7 bases; junction bases outside the gene matches: 10. The CDR3 region has the DNA TGTGCCAGCAAACGCGGGGGGGCGTATAACGGGGAGCTGTTTTTT. Protein product: CASKRGGAYNGELFF. The whole variable domain, remainder taken from reference TRBV2 and TRBJ2-2, is EPEVTQTPSHQVTQMGQEVILRCVPISNHLYFYWYRQILGQKVEFLVSFYNNEISEKSEIFDDQFSVERPDGSNFTLKIRSTKLEDSAMYFCASKRGGAYNGELFFGEGSRLTVL.

The chain is built from TRBV2 and TRBJ1-1, with 7 bases fitting TRBD1. The trim removed 5 bases at V and 4 bases at J, leaving 10 bases unmatched. The CDR3 loop spans 15 amino acids. CDR1 SNHLY and CDR2 FYNNEI come from the germline V gene. This chain's CDR3 is CASSREGADVTEAFF. CDR3 in DNA: TGTGCCAGCAGTAGGGAGGGGGCGGACGTCACTGAAGCTTTCTTT.

The chain recombines TRBV21-1 with TRBJ1-6; the DNA was not used to check the table's D call, TRBD1. TRBV21-1 is an annotated pseudogene. This CDR3 has 17 amino acids. CDR3 DNA: TGTGCCAGCAGCAAATCAGAGGTCGGGACAGCGTATTCACCCCTCCACTTT. Amino acid sequence: CASSKSEVGTAYSPLHF.

The chain carries TRBV4-2 and TRBJ2-1; weak D call: TRBD1 (6 bases). Between the trimmed V and J ends, which lost 2 bases and 10 bases, there was a span of 21 bases. Germline CDR1 LGHNA, CDR2 YNFKEQ. The CDR3 sequence is 16 residues long. Here the CDR3 DNA reads TGTGCCAGCAGCCAATTGAACCTCAGGGGTGTAGGAGAGCAGTTCTTC. It is translated as CASSQLNLRGVGEQFF.

J is TRBJ1-1 and V is TRBV9; 10 bases align to TRBD1. The CDR3 has 18 residues. J lost 5 bases, V lost 0 bases, and 13 bases had no gene match. CDR1 is SGDLS and CDR2 is YYNGEE in the germline V gene. The CDR3 protein is CASSVDPPGTGVRTEAFF. CDR3 in DNA: TGTGCCAGCAGCGTAGACCCTCCCGGGACAGGGGTAAGGACTGAAGCTTTCTTT. Drawing the rest from reference TRBV9 and TRBJ1-1, the complete variable domain is DSGVTQTPKHLITATGQRVTLRCSPRSGDLSVYWYQQSLDQGLQFLIQYYNGEERAKGNILERFSAQQFPDLHSELNLSSLELGDSALYFCASSVDPPGTGVRTEAFFGQGTRLTVV.

This sequence joins TRBV7-2 and TRBJ2-1; D is perhaps TRBD1 (6 bases). Deletions cut 5 bases from V and 2 bases from J, with 10 bases between. Germline values: CDR1 SGHTA, CDR2 FQGNSA. This CDR3 region has 14 residues. CDR3 DNA: TGTGCCAGCAGCCGGACAGCTGCCTACAATGAGCAGTTCTTC. Translation: CASSRTAAYNEQFF.

The chain links TRBV2 to TRBJ2-3; TRBD2 is a possible D gene (6 bases). Looked up from germline, CDR1 is SNHLY and CDR2 is FYNNEI. The CDR3 loop spans 15 amino acids. V was clipped by 4 bases and J by 2 bases, with 13 bases between them. The CDR3 bases are TGTGCCAGCAGTGTATACGGGGGACTCACAGATACGCAGTATTTT. It yields the protein CASSVYGGLTDTQYF.

The chain employs TRBV30 and TRBJ1-5; no clear D. The length of the CDR3 is 13 residues. Deletions cut 5 bases from V and 3 bases from J, with 11 bases between. Germline loops: CDR1 GTSNPN, CDR2 SVGIG (reference sequence). The CDR3 region has the DNA TGTGCCTGGGGCGGACGGGTCAATCAGCCCCAGCATTTT. Amino acid sequence: CAWGGRVNQPQHF.

J is TRBJ1-5 and V is TRBV5-4, with unresolved D. The CDR3 runs to 14 residues. V gave up 5 bases and J gave up 0 bases, with 9 bases separating them. From germline, CDR1 is SGHNT and CDR2 YYREEE (reference sequence). The CDR3 bases are TGTGCCAGCAGTTCAAGAGATAGCAATCAGCCCCAGCATTTT. Translated: CASSSRDSNQPQHF.

The rearrangement joins TRBV6-1 to TRBJ1-5, with D unresolved. Looked up from germline, CDR1 is MNHNS and CDR2 is SASEGT. Deletions cut 2 bases from V and 5 bases from J, with 7 bases between. The CDR3 spans 13 residues. CDR3 in amino acids: CASSEHTYQPQHF. In DNA form, the CDR3 reads TGTGCCAGCAGTGAACACACCTATCAGCCCCAGCATTTT.

This chain uses TRBV2 with TRBJ1-1, with D tentatively TRBD1 (6 bases). The germline CDR1 and CDR2 sequences are SNHLY and FYNNEI. V lost 8 bases to trimming and J lost 3 bases, with 16 bases between them. This CDR3 is built from 14 residues. CDR3 DNA: TGTGCCAGCCTTCGCGGGGGGGCGGACACTGAAGCTTTCTTT. Encoded protein: CASLRGGADTEAFF. Full variable domain (rest looked up from reference TRBV2 and TRBJ1-1): EPEVTQTPSHQVTQMGQEVILRCVPISNHLYFYWYRQILGQKVEFLVSFYNNEISEKSEIFDDQFSVERPDGSNFTLKIRSTKLEDSAMYFCASLRGGADTEAFFGQGTRLTVV.

The chain joins TRBV6-5 to TRBJ1-5; D possibly corresponds to TRBD1 (6 bases). The CDR3 contains 13 residues. V lost 6 bases to trimming and J lost 12 bases, with 18 bases between them. CDR1 is MNHEY, CDR2 SVGAGI, per germline. The CDR3 reads CASRPGQLGVQHF. CDR3 bases: TGTGCCAGCAGACCCGGACAGTTAGGCGTCCAGCATTTT.

This clone was recorded a few times. V usage is TRBV9 and J usage is TRBJ1-2; tentative D call: TRBD1 (6 bases). V shed 6 bases and J shed 1 base, with 25 bases lying between them. The length of the CDR3 is 18 residues. Germline V gives CDR1 SGDLS, CDR2 YYNGEE. Here the CDR3 DNA reads TGTGCCAGCACCGCGTCCACCTCGATGGACAGCCATAACTATGGCTACACCTTC. The encoded protein is CASTASTSMDSHNYGYTF. Full variable domain (missing parts from reference TRBV9 and TRBJ1-2): DSGVTQTPKHLITATGQRVTLRCSPRSGDLSVYWYQQSLDQGLQFLIQYYNGEERAKGNILERFSAQQFPDLHSELNLSSLELGDSALYFCASTASTSMDSHNYGYTFGSGTRLTVV.

The rearrangement joins TRBV29-1 to TRBJ1-1; maybe TRBD1 (5 bases). From germline, CDR1 is SQVTM and CDR2 ANQGSEA. This CDR3 region has 13 residues. Trimming removed 2 bases at V and 3 bases at J, with 10 bases between. CDR3 sequence reads: CSVESAGYTEAFF. The CDR3 coding sequence is TGCAGCGTTGAATCGGCAGGGTACACTGAAGCTTTCTTT. Variable domain in full (rest from reference TRBV29-1 and TRBJ1-1): SAVISQKPSRDICQRGTSLTIQCQVDSQVTMMFWYRQQPGQSLTLIATANQGSEATYESGFVIDKFPISRPNLTFSTLTVSNMSPEDSSIYLCSVESAGYTEAFFGQGTRLTVV.

This clone was recorded at least ten times. The J gene is TRBJ2-1, the V gene TRBV27; 7 bases map to TRBD2. The CDR3 extends over 12 amino acids. V was clipped by 6 bases and J by 9 bases; unmatched bases: 5. CDR1 MNHEY and CDR2 SMNVEV come from the germline V gene (reference sequence). CDR3 residues: CASSAGVGEQFF. CDR3 nucleotide sequence: TGTGCCAGCAGCGCGGGGGTCGGTGAGCAGTTCTTC.

The chain recombines TRBV6-5 with TRBJ1-2; 8 nucleotides agree with TRBD1. The germline V gene has CDR1 MNHEY and CDR2 SVGAGI. Unmatched junction bases numbered 7, after V lost 6 bases and J lost 4 bases. This CDR3 has 14 amino acids. The CDR3 sequence: CASRPDRGSYGYTF. Written as DNA, the CDR3 is TGTGCCAGCAGACCTGACAGGGGATCCTATGGCTACACCTTC.

This chain connects TRBV5-1 to TRBJ2-1; no clear D gene. CDR1 and CDR2 from the germline V gene are SGHRS and YFSETQ. CDR3 length: 16 residues. Trimming stripped 0 bases from V and 4 bases from J, with 14 bases between. Written as DNA, the CDR3 is TGCGCCAGCAGCTTGGTTGGAGATCCCAATTACAATGAGCAGTTCTTC. Amino acids: CASSLVGDPNYNEQFF.

V and J are TRBV5-6 and TRBJ2-3; TRBD1 matches 7 bases. After removal of 4 bases from V and 4 bases from J, the junction contained 9 bases not matched to a gene. Germline CDR1 and CDR2: SGHDT and YYEEEE. This CDR3 is built from 15 residues. The CDR3 sequence is CASSSGLTGADTQYF. DNA of the CDR3: TGTGCCAGCAGCAGCGGACTTACAGGGGCAGATACGCAGTATTTT.

This sequence joins TRBV19 and TRBJ1-5, with D uncertain. V lost 5 bases and J lost 9, with 11 bases in between. Looked up from germline, CDR1 is LNHDA and CDR2 is SQIVND (reference sequence). The CDR3 extends over 12 amino acids. CDR3: CASSPRPPPQHF. The CDR3 bases are TGTGCCAGTAGTCCAAGACCCCCGCCCCAGCATTTT.

The chain recombines TRBV6-5 with TRBJ1-1, with D possibly being TRBD1 (6 bases). Per germline, CDR1 MNHEY and CDR2 SVGAGI. CDR3 length: 13 residues. The ends were cut back, 7 bases at V and 4 bases at J, with 13 bases in the middle. CDR3 nucleotide sequence: TGTGCCAGCAATCTCCAACAGGGCACTGAAGCTTTCTTT. Protein product: CASNLQQGTEAFF.